Following are 4 T cell receptor beta chains from one sample sequenced in a study of blood T cells in healthy people across ages. A second 7 to 11 cycle PCR used barcoded and J-beta primers. TCRdb reprocessed the 5' RACE reads with MiXCR, giving one entry per CDR3 protein. The table lists around 900,000 distinct CDR3 sequences, roughly 51% of them singletons. The sample consisted of blood. These TCRs come from a woman in her sixties in good health.

A word on this clonotype: The junction and the germline gene differ at one end; a read error may be behind it. The chain is built from TRBV6-5 and TRBJ2-1; 7 positions match TRBD1. The CDR3 is 16 residues long. Per the germline V gene, CDR1 is MNHEY and CDR2 is SVGAGI. CDR3: CASRPLTGPFYSEQFF. CDR3 DNA sequence: TGTGCCAGCAGACCCCTGACAGGGCCATTTTACAGTGAGCAGTTCTTC.

This clonotype was counted only a few times. This rearrangement joins TRBV5-1 to TRBJ2-1; tentatively, D is TRBD1 (5 bases). V was shortened by 4 bases and J by 6 bases, with 11 bases between the two germline ends. Germline V gene data show CDR1 as SGHRS and CDR2 as YFSETQ. The CDR3 extends over 13 amino acids. Here the CDR3 reads CASSGPRGNEQFF. In DNA, the CDR3 is TGCGCCAGCAGCGGACCAAGGGGCAATGAGCAGTTCTTC.

The genes are TRBV18 and TRBJ1-1; D ambiguous. Per the germline V gene, CDR1 is KGHSH and CDR2 is LQKENI. The CDR3 consists of 11 residues. Trimming removed 4 bases at V and 8 bases at J, with 8 bases between. Written as DNA, the CDR3 is TGTGCCAGCTCACAAGGGAGGGAAGCTTTCTTT. The encoded protein is CASSQGREAFF. The full variable domain, rest sourced from reference TRBV18 and TRBJ1-1, is NAGVMQNPRHLVRRRGQEARLRCSPMKGHSHVYWYRQLPEEGLKFMVYLQKENIIDESGMPKERFSAEFPKEGPSILRIQQVVRGDSAAYFCASSQGREAFFGQGTRLTVV.

The V call is TRBV30, the J call TRBJ2-3; possible D gene TRBD2, 6 bases. The CDR3 spans 12 residues. Trimming took off 2 bases at V and 9 bases at J, with 12 bases between the two ends. Germline V gene lookup returns CDR1 GTSNPN and CDR2 SVGIG (reference sequence). The CDR3, as DNA: TGTGCCTGGAGTCCCGGGGGACCAACGCAGTATTTT. Encoded protein: CAWSPGGPTQYF.